This TCR beta chain was documented in a study of regulatory T cells in long-lasting Graves disease. Time point in this sample: newly diagnosed GD, antithyroid drugs for less than 3 months. PBMCs provided the RNA from which the TCR library was made. Patients were enrolled at an endocrinology department in Xi'an, China. In building TCR beta libraries, iRepertoire HTBI primers were used together with Arm-PCR of CDR3 regions. MiXCR, applied by TCRdb to the multiplex PCR reads, yields one record per CDR3 protein. The repertoire holds roughly 420,000 distinct CDR3 sequences, with less than 15% as singletons. Germline CDR1 and CDR2: KGHSH and LQKENI. This CDR3 spans 14 amino acids. This clonotype was picked up a small number of times. A clone one base away is much larger, so this may be a read error. The same data also went into a second study, on T cells in Graves' hyperthyroidism and ophthalmopathy. This second study notes: Reasons for excluding patients were uncontrolled infection, other autoimmune disease, pregnancy or lactation. Researchers ran a first-round RT-PCR on the TCR CDR3 using the HTBI primer set. Appearing also in blood were most of the thyroid clonotypes expanded above 0.001.

The clonotype was recovered from a woman aged 45-59 years with Graves disease. J is TRBJ1-2 and V is TRBV18; maybe TRBD1 (6 bases). The sequences come from peripheral blood mononuclear cells (PBMCs), collected at new diagnosis, from a patient treated with antithyroid drugs. In DNA, the CDR3 is TGTGCCAACTCACCACCTTCCAGGGACACCGGCTACACCTTC. Its translation: CANSPPSRDTGYTF.